This TCR beta chain was sequenced in a study of blood T cell repertoires in COVID-19. Across the whole study: The study drew acute and convalescent COVID-19 samples from the United States, Italy and Spain. The cDNA or gDNA used as material had been derived from T cells, B-cell-depleted T cells, or PBMCs.

Cohort allocation depended upon clinical history that participants reported. The V segment lost 3 bases and the J segment 5 bases; nucleotides outside the gene matches: 6. The CDR3 consists of 13 residues. Germline-derived CDR1 and CDR2 are DFQATT and SNEGSKA (reference sequence). Source study methods: From reference gene primer amplification, estimates of nucleated cell counts were derived. The assay was immunoSEQ multiplex PCR, and TCRdb's table has in-frame clones only and misses some. The DNA was the basis for D and trimming; V, J and clone size are from that table. The sample comprises about 250,000 clones, 85% to 90% of which are singletons, and 15% rests with the top ten.

This TCR was sampled from a man aged 18 to 29 who had recovered from COVID-19. Material for sequencing was PBMCs or T cells enriched from blood (not recorded which). This chain links TRBV20-1 with TRBJ2-5; 7 positions match TRBD2. The CDR3 nucleotides read TGCAGTGCTAGTAGGACTAGTCAGGAGACCCAGTACTTC. This encodes CSASRTSQETQYF.